The 32 T cell receptor beta chains given below trace back to one sample, sequenced in a study of tissue T cells after allogeneic stem cell transplantation. TCRdb keeps only in-frame clones here, not all; method: immunoSEQ multiplex PCR. The sample has about 15,000 clones, 60% to 75% seen once. The source material was spleen. The receptors originated from a female BALB/c mouse in good health. Mouse strain MHC haplotype: H2-d.

With regard to this clone: Genes here carry mouse names. The CDR3 end lies 1 residue beyond the end of the read and is filled in from the germline J gene. The rearrangement joins TRBV13-2 to TRBJ2-5; 7 positions agree with TRBD2. The CDR3 sequence is 14 residues long. From germline, CDR1 is NNHNN and CDR2 SYGAGS (reference sequence). V shed 1 base, J shed 3 bases, and the junction held 2 bases outside the gene matches. The CDR3 protein is CASGDSGGQDTQYF. CDR3 DNA, as far as it was read: TGTGCCAGCGGTGATTCTGGGGGACAAGACACCCAGTAC.

This clone was seen a single time. Genes and germline come from the mouse. The CDR3 end falls 1 residue outside the read, so it is completed with the germline J gene. V and J are TRBV31 and TRBJ1-6, with D hard to call. TRBJ1-6 is filed as an ORF, its function uncertain. The CDR3 sequence is 14 residues long. Germline V gives CDR1 GKSSPN, CDR2 SITVG. V shed 3 bases and J shed 0 bases, with 6 bases lying between them. CDR3 sequence reads: CAWRQNSYNSPLYF. Incomplete CDR3 DNA: TGTGCCTGGAGACAAAATTCCTATAATTCGCCCCTCTAC.

About this clone itself: Gene names are mouse gene names. The CDR3: CASSQDTFYNSPLYF. Incomplete CDR3 DNA: TGTGCCAGCAGCCAAGATACCTTCTATAATTCGCCCCTCTAC. This chain uses TRBV2 with TRBJ1-6; the D is unclear. The read comes to an end 1 residue before the CDR3 does, leaving the germline J gene to fill in the end. TRBJ1-6 qualifies as an ORF whose function is uncertain. Germline CDR1 reads LGHNA; CDR2 reads YSYQKL. The CDR3 is 15 amino acids. Deletions cut 0 bases from V and 3 bases from J, with 6 bases between.

There are a few counts of this clone. The genes and germline here are from mouse. The read finishes 1 residue shy of the CDR3 end, and the germline J gene is used to complete it. V and J are TRBV19 and TRBJ1-4; no clear D gene. Germline V gene lookup returns CDR1 FNHDT and CDR2 SITEND (reference sequence). V was clipped by 1 base and J by 0 bases, with 4 bases between them. The CDR3 has 14 residues. CDR3 sequence: CASSIRISNERLFF. Incomplete CDR3 DNA: TGTGCCAGCAGTATACGCATTTCCAACGAAAGATTATTT. Looking up the rest from reference TRBV19 and TRBJ1-4 gives the full variable domain: GGIITQTPKFLIGQEGQKLTLKCQQNFNHDTMYWYRQDSGKGLRLIYYSITENDLQKGDLSEGYDASREKKSSFSLTVTSAQKNEMAVFLCASSIRISNERLFFGHGTKLSVL.

Regarding this clone: Gene names follow the mouse nomenclature. The CDR3 is cut off 1 residue early in the read; its end comes from the germline J gene. This chain uses TRBV13-2 with TRBJ1-1; the match to TRBD1 covers 9 bases. The CDR3 runs to 14 residues. Germline trimming cut 3 bases from V and 5 bases from J; bases unmatched to any gene: 5. The germline V gene has CDR1 NNHNN and CDR2 SYGAGS (reference sequence). CDR3 DNA (partial): TGTGCCAGCGGTGTCCCGGGACAGGGAACAGAAGTCTTC. Protein: CASGVPGQGTEVF. The entire CDR3 reads CASGVPGQGTEVFF.

A word on this clone: The genes are named according to mouse. The CDR3 end lies 1 residue beyond the end of the read and is filled in from the germline J gene. This rearrangement joins TRBV29 to TRBJ1-3, with D maybe TRBD1 (6 bases). Germline lookup yields CDR1 MSHET and CDR2 SYDVDS. The CDR3 is 14 amino acids. The V and J ends lost 6 bases and 0 bases respectively, with 9 bases between them. The CDR3 region is CASRRDNSGNTLYF. The DNA read from the CDR3 is TGTGCTAGCAGGAGGGACAATTCTGGAAATACGCTCTAT.

Regarding this clone: The listed genes are named as in mouse. Sequencing ends 1 residue short of the CDR3 end; the germline J gene provides the rest. Other DNA sequences of this sample code for an identical CDR3. The chain uses TRBV13-2 and TRBJ2-7; 7 nucleotides line up with TRBD2. Germline trimming cut 0 bases from V and 3 bases from J; bases unmatched to any gene: 0. The CDR3 is 13 residues long. Germline V gene lookup returns CDR1 NNHNN and CDR2 SYGAGS (reference sequence). Partial CDR3 DNA: TGTGCCAGCGGTGATGGGGGGGGCTATGAACAGTAC. It codes for CASGDGGGYEQY. The entire CDR3 reads CASGDGGGYEQYF.

About this clone: Germline and genes: mouse. The CDR3 end lies 1 residue beyond the end of the read and is filled in from the germline J gene. This chain connects TRBV13-3 to TRBJ2-3; D unresolved. V gave up 3 bases and J gave up 4 bases, with 0 bases separating them. The CDR3 runs 10 residues. The germline V gene encodes CDR1 NNHDY and CDR2 SYVADS. The chain's CDR3 is CASSAETLYF. The sequenced part of the CDR3 DNA is TGTGCCAGCAGTGCAGAAACGCTGTAT.

A note on this clone: Gene names follow the mouse nomenclature. Coverage ceases 1 residue before the CDR3 finishes, and the germline J gene fills in the end. The chain is built from TRBV15 and TRBJ2-7; 11 bases are a match to TRBD2. The J segment lost 6 bases and the V segment lost 6 bases, leaving 4 bases of the junction unmatched. The CDR3 runs 13 residues. Germline values: CDR1 SGHND, CDR2 FRSKSL. The covered CDR3 bases are TGTGCCAGCAGGCGGACTGGGGGGCCTGAACAGTAC. Its translation is CASRRTGGPEQY. The entire CDR3 is CASRRTGGPEQYF.

This clone has a handful of counts. Any gene name here is a mouse gene name. The read ends 1 residue shy of where the CDR3 ends; the end is completed using the germline J gene. The chain couples TRBV19 to TRBJ1-2, with TRBD1 identical over 10 bases. CDR3 size: 14 residues. The germline gives CDR1 FNHDT, CDR2 SITEND (reference sequence). Germline trimming cut 5 bases from V and 2 bases from J; bases unmatched to any gene: 3. The part of the CDR3 DNA that was read is TGTGCCAGCAGCCGGGACAGGGGTAACTCCGACTACACC. Translated: CASSRDRGNSDYT. In full, the CDR3 reads CASSRDRGNSDYTF.

With respect to this clone: Germline and genes here are mouse. With the read ending 1 residue before the CDR3 end, the germline J gene is used to fill in that end. The rearrangement links TRBV1 to TRBJ2-5; 10 bases fit TRBD2. Germline V gene data show CDR1 as NSQYPW and CDR2 as LRSPGD (reference sequence). The CDR3 is 15 residues long. The trim removed 0 bases at V and 6 bases at J, leaving 3 bases unmatched. CDR3 DNA, as far as it was read: TGCACCTGCAGTGCAGATCTGGGGGGGCGGGACACCCAGTAC. It codes for CTCSADLGGRDTQY. The entire CDR3 protein is CTCSADLGGRDTQYF.

On this clone: The genes are named according to mouse. Sequencing ends 1 residue short of the CDR3 end; the germline J gene provides the rest. The genes are TRBV13-2 and TRBJ2-3; 11 nucleotides align to TRBD2. CDR3 length equals 17 residues. CDR1 is NNHNN and CDR2 is SYGAGS in the germline V gene (reference sequence). Trimming removed 0 bases from V and 1 base from J; junction bases left unmatched: 4. The CDR3 bases that were read are TGTGCCAGCGGTGATGCGTTGGGACTGGGGGGTGCAGAAACGCTGTAT. Residues: CASGDALGLGGAETLY. Given in full, the CDR3 is CASGDALGLGGAETLYF.

The table lists this clone with a few counts. Gene names and germline match the mouse. The DNA ends 1 residue before the CDR3 does, and the rest of the CDR3 is filled in from the germline J gene. The chain links TRBV14 to TRBJ2-7; TRBD1 matches 8 bases. The J segment lost 7 bases and the V segment lost 2 bases, leaving 2 bases of the junction unmatched. Germline values: CDR1 SGHDT, CDR2 FRDEAV. The CDR3 extends over 12 amino acids. The sequenced part of the CDR3 DNA is TGTGCCAGCAGTTTGGACAGGGAGGAACAGTAC. As protein: CASSLDREEQY. The full CDR3 protein reads CASSLDREEQYF.

Turning to this clone: The germline and genes are mouse ones. The read gets to within 1 residue of the CDR3 end, and the germline J gene fills in the rest. This rearrangement joins TRBV2 to TRBJ1-1; D is unresolved. The germline CDR1 and CDR2 sequences are LGHNA and YSYQKL. The germline V and J ends were trimmed by 0 bases and 3 bases, with 5 bases remaining between them. The CDR3 runs to 13 residues. CDR3: CASSQDGYTEVFF. CDR3 DNA, as far as it was read: TGTGCCAGCAGCCAAGACGGCTACACAGAAGTCTTC.

A single count supports this clone. Genes and germline come from the mouse. Coverage ceases 1 residue before the CDR3 finishes, and the germline J gene fills in the end. This chain links TRBV13-1 with TRBJ1-4; a weak D match, TRBD1 (6 bases). Per germline, CDR1 NSHNY and CDR2 SYGAGN. V gave up 0 bases and J gave up 6 bases, with 12 bases separating them. The CDR3 covers 15 residues. The sequenced part of the CDR3 DNA is TGTGCCAGCAGTGATGGGGGGGGGCGCGACGAAAGATTATTT. It translates to CASSDGGGRDERLF. The entire CDR3 is CASSDGGGRDERLFF.

Only one count was recorded for this clone. Mouse germline and gene names are used. The CDR3 end lies 1 residue beyond the end of the read and is filled in from the germline J gene. The chain links TRBV17 to TRBJ2-2; 7 nucleotides line up with TRBD1. This CDR3 has 15 residues. Trimming at V came to 9 bases and at J to 0 bases, leaving 7 bases not matched to a gene. Germline CDR1 MNHDT, CDR2 YYDKIL. CDR3 region: CASSSQGSNTGQLYF. The DNA read from the CDR3 is TGTGCTAGTAGTTCACAGGGGTCAAACACCGGGCAGCTCTAC.

On this clone itself: Genes and germline come from the mouse. The CDR3 goes on 1 residue after the read ends, and that part is filled in from the germline J gene. The chain joins TRBV17 to TRBJ2-2; D gene unclear. The length of the CDR3 is 15 residues. V lost 4 bases and J lost 0, with 9 bases in between. Germline V gene lookup returns CDR1 MNHDT and CDR2 YYDKIL. CDR3 protein: CASSIGSANTGQLYF. CDR3 DNA, as far as it was read: TGTGCTAGCAGTATCGGGTCAGCAAACACCGGGCAGCTCTAC.

As for this clone: Any gene name here is a mouse gene name. The sequenced fragment ends 1 residue before the CDR3 boundary, so the rest is inferred from the germline J gene. The chain joins TRBV31 to TRBJ1-4, with TRBD1 identical over 12 bases. Germline lookup yields CDR1 GKSSPN and CDR2 SITVG. The CDR3 consists of 15 residues. Losses at the gene ends were 0 bases for V and 6 bases for J; bases not matched to a gene: 2. The sequenced CDR3 bases are TGTGCCTGGAGTCTGGGGACAGGGGGCCACGAAAGATTATTT. Protein sequence: CAWSLGTGGHERLF. The whole CDR3 region reads CAWSLGTGGHERLFF.

A remark on this clone: Gene names are the mouse ones. The observed sequence ends 1 residue before the CDR3 terminus, with the missing tail filled in from the germline J gene. The rearrangement joins TRBV19 to TRBJ2-7; tentative D call: TRBD2 (6 bases). Per the germline V gene, CDR1 is FNHDT and CDR2 is SITEND (reference sequence). The V end lost 1 base, the J end lost 4 bases, and 12 bases lay between the germline ends. The CDR3 consists of 14 residues. CDR3 in amino acids: CASSIQLGSYEQYF. Incomplete CDR3 DNA: TGTGCCAGCAGTATACAGCTGGGGTCTTATGAACAGTAC. Looking up the rest from reference TRBV19 and TRBJ2-7 gives the full variable domain: GGIITQTPKFLIGQEGQKLTLKCQQNFNHDTMYWYRQDSGKGLRLIYYSITENDLQKGDLSEGYDASREKKSSFSLTVTSAQKNEMAVFLCASSIQLGSYEQYFGPGTRLTVL.

This clone was detected a few times. Here the gene names and germline are mouse. The read halts 1 residue ahead of the CDR3 end, with the missing end drawn from the germline J gene. The V and J genes are TRBV5 and TRBJ2-7, with D hard to call. The germline CDR1 and CDR2 sequences are LGHNA and YNLKQL (reference sequence). The CDR3 totals 13 residues. V was clipped by 0 bases and J by 4 bases, with 7 bases between them. This chain's CDR3 is CASSQDGNYEQYF. CDR3 DNA (partial): TGTGCCAGCAGCCAAGACGGCAATTATGAACAGTAC.

Turning to this clone: Gene and germline names: mouse. The read gets to within 1 residue of the CDR3 end, and the germline J gene fills in the rest. The J gene is TRBJ1-6, the V gene TRBV19; D uncertain. TRBJ1-6 counts as an open reading frame of uncertain function. V was cut by 0 bases and J by 0 bases, with 4 bases left in between. The CDR3 length is 15 residues. CDR1 is FNHDT, CDR2 SITEND, per germline (reference sequence). Incomplete CDR3 DNA: TGTGCCAGCAGTATAGGGAATTCCTATAATTCGCCCCTCTAC. Its protein product is CASSIGNSYNSPLY. The whole CDR3 reads CASSIGNSYNSPLYF.

On this clone itself: The gene names here belong to mouse. The read stops 1 residue short of the end of the CDR3; the missing end is completed from the germline J gene. The chain is built from TRBV13-3 and TRBJ2-3; the D gene is possibly TRBD1 (6 bases). CDR1 NNHDY and CDR2 SYVADS come from the germline V gene. CDR3 length: 14 residues. V lost 5 bases, J lost 0 bases, and 10 bases lay in between. The covered CDR3 bases are TGTGCCAGCAGATGGACAGCTAGTGCAGAAACGCTGTAT. Residues: CASRWTASAETLY. The entire CDR3 reads CASRWTASAETLYF.

To note about this clone: Mouse names are used for the genes. Read coverage stops 1 residue before the CDR3 terminus; the germline J gene supplies the remainder. The J gene is TRBJ1-3, the V gene TRBV20; TRBD1 matches 9 bases. This CDR3 is 15 amino acids long. Germline V CDR1 and CDR2: GFQATS, STVNSAI. J gave up 1 base and V 3 bases, and 4 bases lay outside the gene matches. The CDR3 loop reads CGASPGTGSGNTLYF. CDR3 DNA (partial): TGTGGTGCTAGCCCCGGGACAGGGTCTGGAAATACGCTCTAT. Filled out from reference TRBV20 and TRBJ1-3, the complete variable domain reads GALVYQYPRRTICKSGTSMRMECQAVGFQATSVAWYRQSPQKTFELIALSTVNSAIKYEQNFTQEKFPISHPNLSFSSMTVLNAYLEDRGLYLCGASPGTGSGNTLYFGEGSRLIVV.

Notes on this clone: Mouse gene names apply. The missing CDR3 end, 1 residue past where the read stops, is filled in from the germline J gene. This chain joins TRBV13-1 and TRBJ1-2, with D perhaps matching TRBD1 (5 bases). V lost 2 bases to trimming and J lost 0 bases, with 8 bases between them. The CDR3 is 14 amino acids. Germline V CDR1 and CDR2: NSHNY, SYGAGN. Incomplete CDR3 DNA: TGTGCCAGCAGTGAAGGGACCGCAAACTCCGACTACACC. The encoded protein is CASSEGTANSDYT. The entire CDR3 protein is CASSEGTANSDYTF.

This clone was found a few times. The gene names here belong to mouse. Coverage ceases 1 residue before the CDR3 finishes, and the germline J gene fills in the end. The rearrangement uses TRBV19 and TRBJ2-7; 10 bases are a match to TRBD2. The germline V gene encodes CDR1 FNHDT and CDR2 SITEND (reference sequence). The V segment lost 2 bases and the J segment 3 bases; nucleotides outside the gene matches: 2. This CDR3 is 14 amino acids long. The chain's CDR3 is CASSMGTGDYEQYF. Incomplete CDR3 DNA: TGTGCCAGCAGTATGGGGACTGGGGACTATGAACAGTAC.

This clone came up a few times. These gene names are mouse names. The CDR3 is cut off 1 residue early in the read; its end comes from the germline J gene. This chain uses TRBV13-3 with TRBJ1-4, with 8 bases aligning to TRBD1. The germline V gene encodes CDR1 NNHDY and CDR2 SYVADS. Unmatched junction bases numbered 3, after V lost 2 bases and J lost 0 bases. The CDR3 contains 16 residues. The sequenced CDR3 bases are TGTGCCAGCAGTGAGGACAGGGAAATTTCCAACGAAAGATTATTT. Its protein is CASSEDREISNERLF. The complete CDR3 protein is CASSEDREISNERLFF.

In the case of this clone: Mouse gene names and germline throughout. The CDR3 extends 1 residue past the end of the read, so its final part is completed from the germline J gene. This chain connects TRBV1 to TRBJ2-4; D uncertain. V was pared by 2 bases and J by 0 bases, with 6 bases between. The CDR3 loop spans 14 amino acids. The germline V gene has CDR1 NSQYPW and CDR2 LRSPGD (reference sequence). The CDR3 spells CTCSATTSQNTLYF. CDR3 DNA, as far as it was read: TGCACCTGCAGTGCAACAACTAGTCAAAACACCTTGTAC.

Remarks on this clone: Gene names follow the mouse nomenclature. Read sequence stops 1 residue before the CDR3 end, and the germline J gene provides the missing end. The V gene is TRBV17, the J gene TRBJ2-1; 9 bases are a match to TRBD1. This CDR3 has 14 amino acids. The germline CDR1 and CDR2 sequences are MNHDT and YYDKIL. J lost 5 bases, V lost 6 bases, and 5 bases had no gene match. The DNA read from the CDR3 is TGTGCTAGCAGACTGGACAGGGGACATGCTGAGCAGTTC. Amino acid sequence: CASRLDRGHAEQF. In full, the CDR3 is CASRLDRGHAEQFF.

About this clone: Each gene name is a mouse one. The read stops 1 residue short of the end of the CDR3; the missing end is completed from the germline J gene. The chain combines TRBV31 with TRBJ2-1; 10 positions agree with TRBD2. The V segment lost 0 bases and the J segment 5 bases; nucleotides outside the gene matches: 4. The germline CDR1 and CDR2 sequences are GKSSPN and SITVG. The CDR3 consists of 15 residues. The CDR3 bases that were read are TGTGCCTGGAGTCTGCTGGGGGGGCGCGATGCTGAGCAGTTC. Protein sequence: CAWSLLGGRDAEQF. The entire CDR3 protein reads CAWSLLGGRDAEQFF.

Comments on this clone: Here the gene names and germline are mouse. The sequenced fragment ends 1 residue before the CDR3 boundary, so the rest is inferred from the germline J gene. This same CDR3 is encoded by further DNA sequences in the sample. The chain recombines TRBV13-2 with TRBJ1-1, with 7 nucleotides matching TRBD1. The V gene's germline CDR1 is NNHNN and CDR2 SYGAGS (reference sequence). V was clipped by 3 bases and J by 1 base; unmatched bases: 0. This CDR3 is 13 amino acids long. The CDR3 spells CASGGQGNTEVFF. Incomplete CDR3 DNA: TGTGCCAGCGGTGGACAGGGGAACACAGAAGTCTTC.

Worth noting for this clone: Germline and genes: mouse. The CDR3 reads CASSGGDWGNTGQLYF. CDR3 bases read: TGTGCCAGCAGTGGCGGGGACTGGGGAAACACCGGGCAGCTCTAC. The chain couples TRBV13-1 to TRBJ2-2; 10 bases map to TRBD2. The CDR3 extends 1 residue past the end of the read, so its final part is completed from the germline J gene. V dropped 3 bases and J dropped 1; count of bases not matched to a gene: 3. This CDR3 is 16 amino acids long. In germline, CDR1 is NSHNY, CDR2 SYGAGN.

In this sample, this clone turned up a few times. Gene names are mouse gene names. The CDR3 end lies 1 residue beyond the end of the read and is filled in from the germline J gene. The chain employs TRBV17 and TRBJ2-1; D not resolved. V was clipped by 1 base and J by 4 bases, with 8 bases between them. Germline lookup yields CDR1 MNHDT and CDR2 YYDKIL. This CDR3 has 14 residues. The sequenced part of the CDR3 DNA is TGTGCTAGCAGTAGAGGGACCTCATATGCTGAGCAGTTC. Protein product: CASSRGTSYAEQF. The whole CDR3 sequence reads CASSRGTSYAEQFF. The complete variable domain, with remaining parts taken from reference TRBV17 and TRBJ2-1, reads DTTVKQNPRYKLARVGKPVNLICSQTMNHDTMYWYQKKPNQAPKLLLFYYDKILNREADTFEKFQSSRPNNSFCSLYIGSAGLEYSAMYLCASSRGTSYAEQFFGPGTRLTVL.